The 22 T cell receptor beta chains below come from one sample, sequenced in a study of Ad26.COV2.S vaccination and SARS-CoV-2 variants. Profiling relied on immunoSEQ multiplex PCR, and the TCRdb table lists in-frame clones only, not all of them. Of a few hundred thousand clones detected, roughly 85% appear once; the ten largest clones hold about 7.4%. Treatment denoted: approximately 18 received Ad26.COV2.S at low or high dose, single or two shots; about 5 received placebo; per-sample allocation not given. The investigators took samples on day 63 after the first vaccine or placebo injection. The input for sequencing was peripheral blood, taken in a trial of Ad26.COV2.S vaccine versus placebo. These receptors all stem from a person between 18 and 60 years old who received the Ad26.COV2.S COVID-19 vaccine or a placebo.

This CDR3 reads CASSPPPGGSSYNEQFF. Written as DNA, the CDR3 is TGTGCCAGCAGCCCCCCTCCCGGGGGGAGCTCCTACAATGAGCAGTTCTTC. V is TRBV7-3 and J is TRBJ2-1; 7 positions agree with TRBD2. Trimming took 5 bases from V and 0 from J; bases not matched to a gene: 10. Looked up from germline, CDR1 is SGHTA and CDR2 is FQGTGA. This CDR3 contains 17 residues.

V is TRBV6-5 and J is TRBJ1-1; no firm D call. The CDR3 is made up of 13 amino acids. V lost 10 bases to trimming and J lost 0 bases, with 12 bases between them. Germline CDR1 and CDR2: MNHEY and SVGAGI. The chain's CDR3 is CATLFPMNTEAFF. CDR3 in DNA: TGTGCCACCCTTTTTCCAATGAACACTGAAGCTTTCTTT.

J is TRBJ1-5 and V is TRBV6-5; unclear D gene. The CDR3 covers 15 residues. V was trimmed by 0 bases and J by 0 bases, leaving 6 bases between them. The germline gives CDR1 MNHEY, CDR2 SVGAGI. The CDR3 sequence is CASSYSRNSNQPQHF. CDR3 nucleotide sequence: TGTGCCAGCAGTTACTCGCGGAATAGCAATCAGCCCCAGCATTTT.

The rearrangement joins TRBV18 to TRBJ2-6; TRBD2 matches at 10 bases. Germline V gene lookup returns CDR1 KGHSH and CDR2 LQKENI. Trimming at V came to 2 bases and at J to 0 bases, leaving 4 bases not matched to a gene. The CDR3 runs 18 residues. The CDR3 here is CASSPVSGGVSGANVLTF. In DNA form, the CDR3 reads TGTGCCAGCTCACCAGTCAGCGGGGGGGTCTCTGGGGCCAACGTCCTGACTTTC.

The chain carries TRBV5-1 and TRBJ1-1, with D perhaps matching TRBD1 (5 bases). Trimming took off 0 bases at V and 11 bases at J, with 20 bases between the two ends. The CDR3 has 15 residues. CDR1 and CDR2 (germline): SGHRS, YFSETQ. CDR3 sequence reads: CASSLEGRSSDRAFF. CDR3 sequence (DNA): TGCGCCAGCAGCTTGGAGGGGAGATCCTCTGACCGTGCTTTCTTT.

The chain is built from TRBV11-3 and TRBJ2-5; D not resolved. Between the trimmed V and J ends, which lost 3 bases and 0 bases, there was a span of 8 bases. The germline gives CDR1 SGHNT, CDR2 YENEEA. The CDR3 is made up of 14 amino acids. This CDR3 is CASSFPGYQETQYF. The CDR3 bases are TGTGCCAGCAGCTTCCCCGGGTACCAAGAGACCCAGTACTTC.

The J gene is TRBJ2-1, the V gene TRBV29-1; 9 nucleotides line up with TRBD1. CDR1 and CDR2 from the germline V gene are SQVTM and ANQGSEA. J gave up 0 bases and V 6 bases, and 3 bases lay outside the gene matches. The CDR3 consists of 14 residues. The CDR3: CSVGTGLSYNEQFF. The CDR3 DNA sequence: TGCAGCGTCGGGACAGGGCTCTCCTACAATGAGCAGTTCTTC.

V and J are TRBV3-1 (or the pseudogene TRBV3-2) and TRBJ2-5, with D maybe TRBD2 (5 bases). From germline, CDR1 is LGHDT and CDR2 YNNKEL (reference sequence). The CDR3 covers 14 residues. Trimming took 4 bases from V and 5 from J, leaving 14 bases between them. This CDR3 is CASSRRRTGETQYF. In DNA, the CDR3 is TGTGCCAGCAGCCGGAGGAGGACGGGGGAGACCCAGTACTTC.

The chain links TRBV19 to TRBJ1-2; D gene uncertain. The germline V gene has CDR1 LNHDA and CDR2 SQIVND (reference sequence). The length of the CDR3 is 11 residues. Trimming took off 10 bases at V and 7 bases at J, with 13 bases between the two ends. The CDR3 sequence: CATFGPVGYTF. CDR3 DNA: TGTGCCACTTTCGGACCGGTTGGCTACACCTTC.

The genes are TRBV27 and TRBJ1-6; 8 positions agree with TRBD1. Trimming at V came to 5 bases and at J to 9 bases, leaving 6 bases not matched to a gene. Germline values: CDR1 MNHEY, CDR2 SMNVEV (reference sequence). The CDR3 sequence is 14 residues long. This chain's CDR3 is CASSPRTGSSPLHF. In DNA form, the CDR3 reads TGTGCCAGCAGTCCTCGGACAGGGTCTTCACCCCTCCACTTT.

The rearrangement joins TRBV27 to TRBJ2-3; 7 bases agree with TRBD2. Germline-derived CDR1 and CDR2 are MNHEY and SMNVEV (reference sequence). The CDR3 runs to 16 residues. V shed 2 bases, J shed 1 base, and the junction held 6 bases outside the gene matches. The CDR3 spells CASSLNRLAGTDTQYF. In DNA form, the CDR3 reads TGTGCCAGCAGTTTAAATCGGCTAGCGGGCACAGATACGCAGTATTTT.

This clone was seen more than once but under ten times. The rearrangement links TRBV5-4 to TRBJ2-7; D perhaps matches TRBD2 (7 bases). CDR3 length: 16 amino acids. Germline CDR1 is SGHNT and CDR2 is YYREEE (reference sequence). With 4 bases removed from V and 5 bases from J, the gap between germline ends came to 22 bases. This CDR3 is CASSLDLQGGADEQYF. The CDR3 coding sequence is TGTGCCAGCAGCCTCGACCTACAGGGAGGGGCGGACGAGCAGTACTTC. Variable domain in full (rest from reference TRBV5-4 and TRBJ2-7): ETGVTQSPTHLIKTRGQQVTLRCSSQSGHNTVSWYQQALGQGPQFIFQYYREEENGRGNFPPRFSGLQFPNYSSELNVNALELDDSALYLCASSLDLQGGADEQYFGPGTRLTVT.

This chain uses TRBV5-1 with TRBJ2-7; TRBD1 agrees at 8 bases. The V gene end was trimmed by 0 bases and the J gene end by 2 bases; junction bases not matched to a gene: 7. Germline lookup yields CDR1 SGHRS and CDR2 YFSETQ. CDR3 length: 16 amino acids. CDR3: CASSLAFTGGPYEQYF. In nucleotides, the CDR3 is TGCGCCAGCAGCTTGGCGTTTACAGGGGGACCCTACGAGCAGTACTTC.

This sequence joins TRBV19 and TRBJ2-3; perhaps TRBD2 as D (6 bases). The CDR3 length is 14 residues. V was trimmed by 6 bases and J by 1 base, leaving 11 bases between them. Germline-derived CDR1 and CDR2 are LNHDA and SQIVND (reference sequence). The CDR3 is CASSPQRGTDTQYF. The DNA of the CDR3 is TGTGCCAGTAGCCCCCAGCGGGGCACAGATACGCAGTATTTT.

The genes are TRBV10-3 and TRBJ1-5; 10 bases agree with TRBD1. Germline V gene sequence: CDR1 ENHRY, CDR2 SYGVKD. This CDR3 contains 16 residues. The trim removed 2 bases at V and 4 bases at J, leaving 5 bases unmatched. The CDR3 spells CAISERTGGKNQPQHF. Here the CDR3 DNA reads TGTGCCATCAGTGAGAGGACAGGGGGTAAGAATCAGCCCCAGCATTTT.

The chain links TRBV4-2 to TRBJ1-5; D gene unclear. This CDR3 is built from 15 residues. Germline V gives CDR1 LGHNA, CDR2 YNFKEQ. Trimming removed 1 base from V and 4 bases from J, with 11 bases in between. The CDR3, as DNA: TGTGCCAGCAGCCAAGGGGCAGGCCGGAATCAGCCCCAGCATTTT. Protein product: CASSQGAGRNQPQHF.

This chain joins TRBV27 and TRBJ2-3; D possibly corresponds to TRBD1 (6 bases). The CDR3 loop spans 16 amino acids. Trimming removed 3 bases from V and 2 bases from J, with 15 bases in between. Germline CDR1 MNHEY, CDR2 SMNVEV (reference sequence). The CDR3 sequence: CASSFLDRLNTDTQYF. Here the CDR3 DNA reads TGTGCCAGCAGTTTCCTTGACAGGTTAAACACAGATACGCAGTATTTT.

J is TRBJ1-5 and V is TRBV24-1; TRBD1 matches at 7 bases. This CDR3 has 13 amino acids. Unmatched junction bases numbered 3, after V lost 5 bases and J lost 6 bases. Germline CDR1 is KGHDR and CDR2 is SFDVKD. The CDR3 region is CATSGQGVQPQHF. CDR3 coding DNA: TGTGCCACCAGTGGGCAGGGGGTTCAGCCCCAGCATTTT.

The sample holds a few counts of this clone. The J gene is TRBJ2-7, the V gene TRBV13; 7 nucleotides match TRBD2. Trimming took 2 bases from V and 3 from J; bases not matched to a gene: 4. CDR3 length: 14 residues. Per the germline V gene, CDR1 is PRHDT and CDR2 is FYEKMQ (reference sequence). The CDR3 loop is CASSLTGGSYEQYF. The CDR3 DNA is TGTGCCAGCAGCTTAACTGGCGGGAGCTACGAGCAGTACTTC.

This chain connects TRBV7-9 to TRBJ2-1, with 9 bases fitting TRBD2. The V segment lost 5 bases and the J segment 7 bases; nucleotides outside the gene matches: 9. The CDR3 has 15 amino acids. The germline V gene has CDR1 SEHNR and CDR2 FQNEAQ (reference sequence). The CDR3 loop is CASSPRAGGHNEQFF. Written as DNA, the CDR3 is TGTGCCAGCAGCCCGCGGGCGGGGGGGCATAATGAGCAGTTCTTC.

The V call is TRBV6-5, the J call TRBJ1-1; 8 nucleotides agree with TRBD1. The CDR3 contains 14 residues. V shed 8 bases and J 0 bases; nucleotides not matched to a gene: 5. Germline lookup yields CDR1 MNHEY and CDR2 SVGAGI. The CDR3 coding sequence is TGTGCCAGCCAGACAGGGGTTATGAACACTGAAGCTTTCTTT. This gives the protein CASQTGVMNTEAFF.

This rearrangement joins TRBV20-1 to TRBJ1-2, with unresolved D. Germline-derived CDR1 and CDR2 are DFQATT and SNEGSKA (reference sequence). The CDR3 is 11 amino acids. V lost 5 bases, J lost 6 bases, and 10 bases lay in between. The CDR3 reads CSAGRTHGYTF. The CDR3 DNA reads as TGCAGTGCTGGGCGGACGCATGGCTACACCTTC.